This is a list of T cell receptor beta chains from one sample in a study of cytomegalovirus exposure and HLA in healthy donors. The repertoire was sequenced with immunoSEQ multiplex PCR; TCRdb's copy has only in-frame clones and lacks some. Of around 140,000 clones listed, 75% are singletons. Sequencing was carried out using PBMCs. The receptors stem from a man under 40 in good health and CMV-seronegative. Both conserved end residues are part of each CDR3. The order of the fields is J gene, V gene, D gene, clone size, CDR3 protein, CDR3 DNA. A D gene is named only where the DNA matches it firmly. Rows may omit the clone size; those that give it use once, few, many or a size class.

TRBJ1-2,TRBV7-9,TRBD1,-,CASSPGQGNYGYTF,TGTGCCAGCAGCCCCGGACAGGGGAACTATGGCTACACCTTC
TRBJ1-1,TRBV2,TRBD1,-,CASIGQGLNTEAFF,TGTGCCAGCATCGGACAGGGTTTGAACACTGAAGCTTTCTTT
TRBJ2-7,TRBV30,-,-,CAWSASGGGEQYF,TGTGCCTGGAGTGCGAGTGGAGGAGGCGAGCAGTACTTC
TRBJ1-2,TRBV5-6,-,-,CASSPRWDGYTF,TGTGCCAGCTCTCCGAGGTGGGATGGCTACACCTTC
TRBJ1-5,TRBV15,-,-,CATSRVRGGSNQPQHF,TGTGCCACCAGCAGAGTTAGGGGGGGTAGCAATCAGCCCCAGCATTTT
TRBJ1-1,TRBV5-1,TRBD1,-,CASSLQGKDEAFF,TGCGCCAGCAGCCTACAGGGGAAAGATGAAGCTTTCTTT
TRBJ2-7,TRBV7-6,TRBD1,few,CASSSRLGQGPEQYF,TGTGCCAGCAGCTCCAGGCTCGGACAGGGACCCGAGCAGTACTTC
TRBJ1-4,TRBV6-1,-,many,CASNAGGNEKLFF,TGTGCCAGCAACGCCGGGGGTAATGAAAAACTGTTTTTT
TRBJ2-1,TRBV30,TRBD2,-,CAWSWSSGKDEQFF,TGTGCCTGGAGTTGGTCTAGCGGGAAGGATGAGCAGTTCTTC
TRBJ2-6,TRBV19,-,-,CASTRGGFGSGANVLTF,TGTGCCAGTACTAGGGGGGGGTTTGGGTCTGGGGCCAACGTCCTGACTTTC
TRBJ1-5,TRBV2,-,-,CASSRRGSTDQPQHF,TGTGCCAGCAGTCGAAGGGGCTCGACGGATCAGCCCCAGCATTTT
TRBJ1-1,TRBV28,TRBD1,-,CASSPTDRDTEAFF,TGTGCCAGCAGCCCGACCGACAGGGACACTGAAGCTTTCTTT
TRBJ2-6,TRBV28,-,few,CASWTALSGANGLTF,TGTGCCTCCTGGACGGCCCTCTCTGGGGCCAACGGCCTGACTTTC
TRBJ1-1,TRBV30,TRBD1,-,CAWGSGGPEAFF,TGTGCCTGGGGCTCAGGGGGCCCTGAAGCTTTCTTT
TRBJ2-7,TRBV5-7,-,-,CASSWTLSSYEQYF,TGTGCCAGCAGCTGGACACTGAGCTCCTACGAGCAGTACTTC
TRBJ1-4,TRBV7-7,-,-,CASSPSAGPNEKLFF,TGTGCTAGCAGCCCCTCGGCGGGGCCTAATGAAAAACTGTTTTTT
TRBJ2-3,TRBV18,-,few,CASSPGLPDTQYF,TGTGCCAGCTCACCAGGACTTCCAGATACGCAGTATTTT
TRBJ2-7,TRBV27,-,few,CASSLLAGTAYEQYF,TGTGCCAGCAGTCTCCTGGCGGGAACGGCCTACGAGCAGTACTTC
TRBJ1-3,TRBV5-5,TRBD1,-,CASSPTGRGNTIYF,TGTGCCAGCAGCCCGACAGGGCGAGGAAACACCATATATTTT
TRBJ1-6,TRBV28,-,-,CASSLTGRSPLHF,TGTGCCAGCAGCCTTACAGGGAGATCACCCCTCCACTTT
TRBJ1-1,TRBV18,-,-,CASSPPNTANILNTEAFF,TGTGCCAGCTCACCACCTAACACAGCCAACATCTTGAACACTGAAGCTTTCTTT
TRBJ1-1,TRBV21-1,-,-,CASSKLKWGGPGDTEAFF,TGTGCCAGCAGCAAACTAAAGTGGGGGGGGCCGGGGGACACTGAAGCTTTCTTT
TRBJ1-1,TRBV28,-,-,CASSLLGRMNTEAFF,TGTGCCAGCAGTTTATTGGGCAGGATGAACACTGAAGCTTTCTTT
TRBJ1-5,TRBV4-1,-,-,CASSLTRVQGSQPQHF,TGCGCCAGCAGCCTCACGAGGGTGCAAGGGAGTCAGCCCCAGCATTTT
TRBJ1-5,TRBV15,TRBD1,-,CATSRGQLDHSNQPQHF,TGTGCCACCAGCAGGGGACAGTTAGATCATAGCAATCAGCCCCAGCATTTT
TRBJ2-2,TRBV6-5,TRBD2,-,CARWTSGGTGELFF,TGTGCCAGGTGGACTAGCGGGGGCACCGGGGAGCTGTTTTTT
TRBJ1-2,TRBV28,TRBD1,-,CASSLAGTGAYTF,TGTGCCAGCAGTTTGGCCGGGACAGGGGCCTACACCTTC
TRBJ2-1,TRBV10-3,-,-,CAISESGTPNGGEQFF,TGTGCCATCAGTGAATCCGGGACACCAAATGGGGGTGAGCAGTTCTTC
TRBJ1-5,TRBV20-1,-,-,CSARGAQPQHF,TGCAGTGCTAGAGGGGCTCAGCCCCAGCATTTT
TRBJ1-1,TRBV25-1,-,once,CASMTRGREAFF,TGTGCCAGCATGACTAGGGGTAGAGAAGCTTTCTTT
TRBJ2-1,TRBV5-4,TRBD1,-,CASSTPGTGFVNEQFF,TGTGCCAGCAGCACACCCGGGACAGGGTTCGTCAATGAGCAGTTCTTC
TRBJ2-7,TRBV9,TRBD1,-,CASSVGRGTGGYEQYF,TGTGCCAGCAGCGTAGGGAGGGGGACAGGGGGCTACGAGCAGTACTTC
TRBJ2-1,TRBV19,-,-,CASSGNSYNEQFF,TGTGCCAGTAGCGGGAACTCCTACAATGAGCAGTTCTTC
TRBJ1-1,TRBV11-2,-,once,CASTSPGPIYTEAFF,TGTGCCAGCACCTCTCCGGGTCCCATTTACACTGAAGCTTTCTTT
TRBJ1-5,TRBV27,-,few,CASSFGQYQPQHF,TGTGCCAGCAGTTTTGGACAATATCAGCCCCAGCATTTT
TRBJ1-6,TRBV6-4,-,once,CASSERGTRGDSWGNSPLHF,TGTGCCAGCAGTGAGAGGGGGACGCGTGGCGACAGCTGGGGCAATTCACCCCTCCACTTT
TRBJ2-7,TRBV29-1,TRBD2,few,CSVIGRDYEQYF,TGCAGCGTTATAGGGAGGGACTACGAGCAGTACTTC
TRBJ2-6,TRBV7-8,TRBD1,-,CATHDRAGANGLTF,TGTGCCACCCACGACAGGGCTGGGGCCAACGGCCTGACTTTC
TRBJ1-1,TRBV6-1,TRBD1,few,CASSTGGARTEAFF,TGTGCCAGCAGTACAGGGGGCGCGAGGACTGAAGCTTTCTTT
TRBJ1-1,TRBV5-1,TRBD1,-,CASSTGTGGGYTEAFF,TGCGCCAGCAGCACTGGGACAGGGGGCGGATACACTGAAGCTTTCTTT
TRBJ1-2,TRBV28,-,-,CASSPGGGYGYTF,TGTGCCAGCAGTCCCGGCGGAGGCTATGGCTACACCTTC
TRBJ2-7,TRBV28,TRBD2,-,CASSLAGRADEQYF,TGTGCCAGCAGTTTAGCCGGGAGGGCCGATGAGCAGTACTTC
TRBJ1-2,TRBV29-1,TRBD1,-,CSVEGTGDGYTF,TGCAGCGTTGAAGGGACAGGGGATGGCTACACCTTC
TRBJ2-2,TRBV27,-,-,CASSFTRRGTGELFF,TGTGCCAGCAGTTTTACAAGGAGAGGAACCGGGGAGCTGTTTTTT
TRBJ2-7,TRBV6-5,-,-,CASRVGRYEQYF,TGTGCCAGCCGTGTGGGCCGCTACGAGCAGTACTTC
TRBJ2-1,TRBV30,TRBD2,-,CAWRLAGTRNNEQFF,TGTGCCTGGAGACTAGCGGGCACTCGAAACAATGAGCAGTTCTTC